A selection of T cell receptor beta chains follows, all from one sample in a study of blood T cell repertoires in COVID-19. The data were produced by immunoSEQ multiplex PCR, yet TCRdb's version contains in-frame clones alone and is incomplete. The sample lists some 410,000 clones, around 87% seen once, with about 0.89% in the top ten. Sample: PBMCs or T cells enriched from blood (not recorded which). The source of these receptors is a woman in her twenties or thirties with acute COVID-19. Both conserved end residues are part of each CDR3. The D gene is left open where the match is weak. Expanded clones get a size class; other rows say once, few or many, or leave the size out.

j_call clone_size v_call d_call cdr3_aa cdr3_nt
TRBJ2-3 . TRBV21-1 . CASSKGGEGVTDTQYF TGTGCCAGCAGCAAAGGGGGAGAGGGCGTCACAGATACGCAGTATTTT
TRBJ2-2 . TRBV9 TRBD1 CASRFDRATGELFF TGTGCCAGCAGGTTCGACAGGGCCACCGGGGAGCTGTTTTTT
TRBJ1-2 once TRBV6-2/TRBV6-3 TRBD1 CASSQAASGGTYGYTF TGTGCCAGCAGCCAGGCCGCGTCAGGGGGCACCTATGGCTACACCTTC
TRBJ2-3 . TRBV27 TRBD2 CASSSHLRYSGGPDTQYF TGTGCCAGCAGTTCCCACCTCCGCTATAGCGGGGGGCCAGATACGCAGTATTTT
TRBJ2-3 once TRBV11-3 . CAPSETDTQYF TGTGCCCCCAGTGAAACAGATACGCAGTATTTT
TRBJ1-1 . TRBV10-3 . CAISDRGTEAFF TGTGCCATCAGTGACAGGGGTACTGAAGCTTTCTTT
TRBJ2-5 . TRBV5-1 TRBD2 CASSSSGGPQETQYF TGCGCCAGCAGCTCGAGCGGGGGCCCGCAAGAGACCCAGTACTTC
TRBJ1-2 . TRBV12-3/TRBV12-4 TRBD1 CASSHRGNYGYTF TGTGCCAGCAGTCACAGGGGTAACTATGGCTACACCTTC
TRBJ1-1 . TRBV4-1 . CASSPQNQGSAEAFF TGCGCCAGCAGCCCCCAGAACCAGGGGAGCGCTGAAGCTTTCTTT
TRBJ1-2 once TRBV28 . CASTELQGPANYGYTF TGTGCCAGCACCGAGCTACAGGGTCCTGCAAACTATGGCTACACCTTC
TRBJ1-4 . TRBV29-1 . CSVVGQQEKLFF TGCAGCGTTGTCGGACAGCAGGAAAAACTGTTTTTT
TRBJ1-1 . TRBV7-8 . CASSLDDSLGTEAFF TGTGCCAGCAGCTTAGACGACAGTTTGGGTACTGAAGCTTTCTTT
TRBJ2-1 . TRBV13 TRBD2 CASSSPRLAANNEQFF TGTGCCAGCAGCTCGCCCCGACTAGCGGCTAACAATGAGCAGTTCTTC